The present T cell receptor beta chain was sequenced within a study of shared T cell receptors in the human thymus. Produced via immunoSEQ multiplex PCR; TCRdb's table is partial and in-frame only. The sample has hundreds of thousands of clones, 85% to 90% seen once. The sample was also reused in another study, on human thymus T cells. That investigation notes: Donation was from healthy Finnish infants who were having corrective surgery that addressed congenital heart defects.

The TCR comes from a boy younger than two with a congenital heart defect. Sequences were obtained from thymocytes.

The CDR3 sequence is CASRTSGSYEQYF. The CDR3, as DNA: TGTGCCAGTAGGACTAGCGGGAGCTACGAGCAGTACTTC. The chain is built from TRBV19 and TRBJ2-7; 12 nucleotides align to TRBD2. CDR3 length: 13 amino acids. Germline V lookup: CDR1 LNHDA, CDR2 SQIVND (reference sequence). V gave up 6 bases and J gave up 3 bases; unmatched junction bases: 0.